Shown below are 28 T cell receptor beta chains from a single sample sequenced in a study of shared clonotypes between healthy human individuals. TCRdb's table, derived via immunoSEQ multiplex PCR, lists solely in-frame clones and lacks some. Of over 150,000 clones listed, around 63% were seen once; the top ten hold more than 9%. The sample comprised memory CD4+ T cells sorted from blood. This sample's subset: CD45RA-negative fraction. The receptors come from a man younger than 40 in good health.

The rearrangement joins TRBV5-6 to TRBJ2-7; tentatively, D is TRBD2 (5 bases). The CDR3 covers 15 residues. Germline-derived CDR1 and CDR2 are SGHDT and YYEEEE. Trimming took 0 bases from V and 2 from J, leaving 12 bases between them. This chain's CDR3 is CASSLAGMGAYEQYF. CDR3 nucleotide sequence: TGTGCCAGCAGCTTGGCCGGGATGGGCGCCTACGAGCAGTACTTC.

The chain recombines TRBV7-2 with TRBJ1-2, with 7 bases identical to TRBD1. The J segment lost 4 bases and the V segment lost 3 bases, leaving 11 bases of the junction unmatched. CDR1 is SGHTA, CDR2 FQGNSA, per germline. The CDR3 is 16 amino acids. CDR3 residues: CASSFTGAVPSYGYTF. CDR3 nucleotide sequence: TGTGCCAGCAGCTTTACAGGGGCGGTTCCCTCCTATGGCTACACCTTC.

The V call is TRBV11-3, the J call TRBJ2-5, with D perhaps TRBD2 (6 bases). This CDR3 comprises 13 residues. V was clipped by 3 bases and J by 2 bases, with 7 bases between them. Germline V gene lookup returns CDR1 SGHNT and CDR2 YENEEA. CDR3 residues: CASSFGTQETQYF. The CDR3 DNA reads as TGTGCCAGCAGCTTCGGGACTCAAGAGACCCAGTACTTC.

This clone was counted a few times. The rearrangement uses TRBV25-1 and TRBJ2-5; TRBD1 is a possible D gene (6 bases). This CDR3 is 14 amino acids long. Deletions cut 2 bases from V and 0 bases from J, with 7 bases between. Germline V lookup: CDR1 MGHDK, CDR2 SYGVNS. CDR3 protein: CASSERGYQETQYF. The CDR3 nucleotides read TGTGCCAGCAGTGAAAGGGGGTACCAAGAGACCCAGTACTTC. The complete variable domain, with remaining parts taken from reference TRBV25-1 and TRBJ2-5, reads EADIYQTPRYLVIGTGKKITLECSQTMGHDKMYWYQQDPGMELHLIHYSYGVNSTEKGDLSSESTVSRIRTEHFPLTLESARPSHTSQYLCASSERGYQETQYFGPGTRLLVL.

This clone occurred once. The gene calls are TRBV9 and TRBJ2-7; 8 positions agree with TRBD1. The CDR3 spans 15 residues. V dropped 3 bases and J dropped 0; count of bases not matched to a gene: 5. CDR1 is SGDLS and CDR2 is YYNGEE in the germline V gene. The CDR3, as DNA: TGTGCCAGCAGCGCGAGACAGGGGAGCTCCTACGAGCAGTACTTC. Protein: CASSARQGSSYEQYF.

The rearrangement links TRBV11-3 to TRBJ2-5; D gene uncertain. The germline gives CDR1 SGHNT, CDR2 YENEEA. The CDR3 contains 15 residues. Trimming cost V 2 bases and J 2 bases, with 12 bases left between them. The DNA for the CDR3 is TGTGCCAGCAGCTTAACGCCGGGCGGACAAGAGACCCAGTACTTC. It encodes CASSLTPGGQETQYF.

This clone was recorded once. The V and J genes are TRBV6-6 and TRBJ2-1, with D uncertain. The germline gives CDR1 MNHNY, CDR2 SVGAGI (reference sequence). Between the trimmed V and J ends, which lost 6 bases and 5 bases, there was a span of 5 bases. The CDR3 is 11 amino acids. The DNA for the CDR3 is TGTGCCAGCAGGAGAAACAATGAGCAGTTCTTC. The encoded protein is CASRRNNEQFF.

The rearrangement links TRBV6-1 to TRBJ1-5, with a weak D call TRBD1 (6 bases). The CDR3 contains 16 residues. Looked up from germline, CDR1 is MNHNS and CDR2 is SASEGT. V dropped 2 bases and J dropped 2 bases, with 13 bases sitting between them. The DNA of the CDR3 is TGTGCCAGCAGTGAAATGGGCAGGGGTGGCAATCAGCCCCAGCATTTT. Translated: CASSEMGRGGNQPQHF.

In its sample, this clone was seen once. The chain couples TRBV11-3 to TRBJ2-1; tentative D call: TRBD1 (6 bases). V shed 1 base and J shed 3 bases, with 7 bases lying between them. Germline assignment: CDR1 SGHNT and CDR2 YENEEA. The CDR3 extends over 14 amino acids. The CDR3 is CASSLGTVYNEQFF. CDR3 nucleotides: TGTGCCAGCAGCTTAGGGACAGTCTACAATGAGCAGTTCTTC.

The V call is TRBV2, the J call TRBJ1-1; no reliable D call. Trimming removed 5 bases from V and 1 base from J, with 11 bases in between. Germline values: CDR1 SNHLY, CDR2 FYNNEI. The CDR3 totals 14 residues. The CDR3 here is CASSFIRENTEAFF. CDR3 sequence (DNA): TGTGCCAGCAGTTTTATTCGGGAGAACACTGAAGCTTTCTTT.

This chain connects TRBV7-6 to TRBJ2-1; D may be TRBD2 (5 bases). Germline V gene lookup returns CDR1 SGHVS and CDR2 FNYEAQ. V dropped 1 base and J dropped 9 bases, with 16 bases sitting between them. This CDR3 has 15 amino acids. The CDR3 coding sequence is TGTGCCAGCAGCTTAGGGCTAGTCCTAGGAGGTGAGCAGTTCTTC. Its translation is CASSLGLVLGGEQFF.

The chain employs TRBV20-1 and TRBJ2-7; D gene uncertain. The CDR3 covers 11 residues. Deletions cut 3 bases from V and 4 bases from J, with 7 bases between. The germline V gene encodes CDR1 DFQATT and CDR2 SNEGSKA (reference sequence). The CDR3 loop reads CSASSDYEQYF. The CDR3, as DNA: TGCAGTGCTAGTTCCGATTACGAGCAGTACTTC.

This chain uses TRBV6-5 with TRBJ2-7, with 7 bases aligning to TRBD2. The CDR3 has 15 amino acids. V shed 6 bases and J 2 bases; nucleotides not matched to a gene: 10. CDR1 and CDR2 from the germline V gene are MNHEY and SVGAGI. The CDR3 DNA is TGTGCCAGCAGGGGGTCTAGCGGAGGGACCTACGAGCAGTACTTC. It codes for CASRGSSGGTYEQYF.

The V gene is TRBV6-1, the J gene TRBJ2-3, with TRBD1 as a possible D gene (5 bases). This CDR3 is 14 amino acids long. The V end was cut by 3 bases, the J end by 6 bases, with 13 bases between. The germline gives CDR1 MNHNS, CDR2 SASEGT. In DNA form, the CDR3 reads TGTGCCAGCAGTGACAGGGTGGTTTTCGATACGCAGTATTTT. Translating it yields CASSDRVVFDTQYF.

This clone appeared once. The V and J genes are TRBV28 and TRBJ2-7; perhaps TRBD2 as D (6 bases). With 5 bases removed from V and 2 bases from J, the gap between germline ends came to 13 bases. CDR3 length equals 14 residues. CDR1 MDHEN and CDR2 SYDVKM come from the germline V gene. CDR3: CASSDYRGTYEQYF. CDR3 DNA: TGTGCCAGCAGTGACTACCGGGGGACCTACGAGCAGTACTTC.

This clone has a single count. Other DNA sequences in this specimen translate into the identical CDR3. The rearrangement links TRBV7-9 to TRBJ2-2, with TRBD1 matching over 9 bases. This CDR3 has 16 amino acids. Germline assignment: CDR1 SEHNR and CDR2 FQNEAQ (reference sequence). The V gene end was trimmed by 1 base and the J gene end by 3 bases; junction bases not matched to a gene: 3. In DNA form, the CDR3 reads TGTGCCAGCAGCTTAGGACAGGGGGGAGACACCGGGGAGCTGTTTTTT. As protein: CASSLGQGGDTGELFF.

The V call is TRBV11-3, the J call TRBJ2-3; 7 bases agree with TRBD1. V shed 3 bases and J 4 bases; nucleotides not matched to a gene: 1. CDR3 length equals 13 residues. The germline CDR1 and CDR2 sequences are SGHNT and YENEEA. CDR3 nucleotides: TGTGCCAGCAGCTTTGGACAGGCAGATACGCAGTATTTT. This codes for CASSFGQADTQYF.

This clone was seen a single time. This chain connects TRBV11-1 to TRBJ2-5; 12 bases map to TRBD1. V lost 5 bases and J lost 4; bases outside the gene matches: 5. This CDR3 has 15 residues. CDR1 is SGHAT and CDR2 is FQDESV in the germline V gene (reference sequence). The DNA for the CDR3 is TGTGCCAGCAGCGTCCGGGACAGGGGGCCAGAGACCCAGTACTTC. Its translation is CASSVRDRGPETQYF.

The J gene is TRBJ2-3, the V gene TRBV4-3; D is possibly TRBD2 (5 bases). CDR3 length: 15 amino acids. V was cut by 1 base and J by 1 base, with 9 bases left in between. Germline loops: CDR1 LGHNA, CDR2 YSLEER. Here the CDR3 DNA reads TGCGCCAGCAGCCAAGTCGGGCGGGGCACAGATACGCAGTATTTT. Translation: CASSQVGRGTDTQYF.

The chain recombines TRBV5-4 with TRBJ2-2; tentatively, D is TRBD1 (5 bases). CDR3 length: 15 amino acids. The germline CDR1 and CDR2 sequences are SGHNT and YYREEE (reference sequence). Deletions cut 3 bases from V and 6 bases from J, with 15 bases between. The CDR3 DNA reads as TGTGCCAGCAGCTCAAAAGGCAGGGAACCCGGGGAGCTGTTTTTT. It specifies CASSSKGREPGELFF.

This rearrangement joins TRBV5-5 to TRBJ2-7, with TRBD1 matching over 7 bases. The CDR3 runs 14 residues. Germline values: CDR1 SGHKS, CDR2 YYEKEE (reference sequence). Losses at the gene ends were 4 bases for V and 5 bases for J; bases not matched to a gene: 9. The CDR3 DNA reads TGTGCCAGCAGCCCTTTTCGGACAGGTAACGAGCAGTACTTC. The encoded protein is CASSPFRTGNEQYF.

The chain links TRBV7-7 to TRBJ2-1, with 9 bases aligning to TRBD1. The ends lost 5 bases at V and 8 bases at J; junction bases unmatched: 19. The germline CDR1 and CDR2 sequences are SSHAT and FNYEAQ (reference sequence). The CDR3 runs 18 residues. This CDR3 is CASSRPPEPGQGVDEQFF. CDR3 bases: TGTGCCAGCAGCCGCCCCCCCGAGCCGGGACAGGGAGTAGATGAGCAGTTCTTC.

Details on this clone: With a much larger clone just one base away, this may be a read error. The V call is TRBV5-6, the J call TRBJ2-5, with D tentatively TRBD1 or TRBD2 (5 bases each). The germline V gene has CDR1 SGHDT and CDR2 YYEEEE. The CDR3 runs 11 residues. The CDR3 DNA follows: TGTGCCAGCAGCTCGCGAGGGACCCGGTACTTC. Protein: CASSSRGTRYF.

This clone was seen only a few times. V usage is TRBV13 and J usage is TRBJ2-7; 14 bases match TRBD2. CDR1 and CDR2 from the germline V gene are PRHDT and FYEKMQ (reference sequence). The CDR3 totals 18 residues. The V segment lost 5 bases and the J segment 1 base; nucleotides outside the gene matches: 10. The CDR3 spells CASSASTSGRAWSYEQYF. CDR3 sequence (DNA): TGTGCCAGCAGCGCGTCGACTAGCGGGAGGGCCTGGTCCTACGAGCAGTACTTC.

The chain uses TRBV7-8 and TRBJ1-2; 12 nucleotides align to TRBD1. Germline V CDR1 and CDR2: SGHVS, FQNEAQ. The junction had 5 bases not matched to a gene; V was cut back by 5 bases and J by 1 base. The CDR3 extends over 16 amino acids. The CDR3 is CASSRDRGLINYGYTF. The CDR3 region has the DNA TGTGCCAGCAGCCGGGACAGGGGGCTTATTAACTATGGCTACACCTTC.

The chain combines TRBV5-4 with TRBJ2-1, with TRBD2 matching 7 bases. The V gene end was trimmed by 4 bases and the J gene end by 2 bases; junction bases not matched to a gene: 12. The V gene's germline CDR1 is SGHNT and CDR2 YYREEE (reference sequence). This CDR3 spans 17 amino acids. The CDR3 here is CASSDNFGAGAYNEQFF. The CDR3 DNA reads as TGTGCCAGCAGCGATAACTTTGGGGCGGGGGCCTACAATGAGCAGTTCTTC.

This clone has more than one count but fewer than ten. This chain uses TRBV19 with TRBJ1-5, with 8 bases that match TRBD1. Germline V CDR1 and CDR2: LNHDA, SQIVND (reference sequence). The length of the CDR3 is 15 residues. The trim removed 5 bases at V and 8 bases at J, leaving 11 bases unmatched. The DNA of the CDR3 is TGTGCCAGTAGTCCGACAGGGGCTTTTGGTGAGCCCCAGCATTTT. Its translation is CASSPTGAFGEPQHF.

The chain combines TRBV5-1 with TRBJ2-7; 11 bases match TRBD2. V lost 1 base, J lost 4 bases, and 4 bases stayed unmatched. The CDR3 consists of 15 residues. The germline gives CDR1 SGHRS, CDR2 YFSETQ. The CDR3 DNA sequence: TGCGCCAGCAGCTTGTTGGGACTAGCGGCTTACGAGCAGTACTTC. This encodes CASSLLGLAAYEQYF.